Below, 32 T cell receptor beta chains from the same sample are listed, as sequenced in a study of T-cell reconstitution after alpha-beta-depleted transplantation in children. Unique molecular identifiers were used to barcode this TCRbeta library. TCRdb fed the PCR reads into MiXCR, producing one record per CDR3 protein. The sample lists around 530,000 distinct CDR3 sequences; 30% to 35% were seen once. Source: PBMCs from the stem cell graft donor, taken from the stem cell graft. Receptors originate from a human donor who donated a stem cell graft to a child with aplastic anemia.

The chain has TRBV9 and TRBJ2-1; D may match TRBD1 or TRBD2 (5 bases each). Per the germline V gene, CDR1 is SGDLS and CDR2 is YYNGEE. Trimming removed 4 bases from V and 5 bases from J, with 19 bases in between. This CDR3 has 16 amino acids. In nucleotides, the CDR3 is TGTGCCAGCAGCCCCCCGACGGGGCAGGGCCACAATGAGCAGTTCTTC. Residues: CASSPPTGQGHNEQFF.

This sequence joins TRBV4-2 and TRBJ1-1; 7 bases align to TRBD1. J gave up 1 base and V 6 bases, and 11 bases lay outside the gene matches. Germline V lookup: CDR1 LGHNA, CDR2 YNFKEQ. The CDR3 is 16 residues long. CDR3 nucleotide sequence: TGTGCCAGCAGATCCGAATGGGGACAGCAGAACACTGAAGCTTTCTTT. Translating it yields CASRSEWGQQNTEAFF.

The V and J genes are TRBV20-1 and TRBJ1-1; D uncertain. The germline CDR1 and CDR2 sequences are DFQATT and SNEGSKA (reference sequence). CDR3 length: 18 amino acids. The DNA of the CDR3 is TGCATAGGTAAAAGGTCATCGACGGGGTTATCCGGGTTACGTGAAGCTTTCTTT. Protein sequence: CIGKRSSTGLSGLREAFF.

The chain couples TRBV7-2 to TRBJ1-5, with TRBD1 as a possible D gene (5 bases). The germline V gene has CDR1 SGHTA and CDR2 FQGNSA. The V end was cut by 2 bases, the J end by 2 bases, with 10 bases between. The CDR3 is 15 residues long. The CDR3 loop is CASSLQGAGNQPQHF. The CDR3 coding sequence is TGTGCCAGCAGCTTACAGGGCGCGGGCAATCAGCCCCAGCATTTT.

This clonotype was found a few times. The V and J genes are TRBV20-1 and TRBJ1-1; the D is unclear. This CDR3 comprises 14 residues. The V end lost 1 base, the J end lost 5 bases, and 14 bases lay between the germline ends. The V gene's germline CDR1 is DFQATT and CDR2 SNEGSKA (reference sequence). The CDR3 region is CSARGRGWETEAFF. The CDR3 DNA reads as TGCAGTGCTAGAGGTCGAGGGTGGGAGACTGAAGCTTTCTTT.

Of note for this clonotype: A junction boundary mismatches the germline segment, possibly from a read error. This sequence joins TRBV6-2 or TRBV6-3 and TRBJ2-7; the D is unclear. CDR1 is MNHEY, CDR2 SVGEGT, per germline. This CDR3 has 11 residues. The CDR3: CAGSYPHEQYF. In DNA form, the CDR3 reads TGTGCCGGCAGTTATCCCCACGAGCAGTACTTC.

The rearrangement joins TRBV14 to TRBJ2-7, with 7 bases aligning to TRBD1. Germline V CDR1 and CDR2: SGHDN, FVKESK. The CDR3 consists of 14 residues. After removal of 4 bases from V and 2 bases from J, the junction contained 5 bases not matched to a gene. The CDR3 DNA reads TGTGCCAGCAGCCTCACAGGGGCCCCCTACGAGCAGTACGTC. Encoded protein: CASSLTGAPYEQYV.

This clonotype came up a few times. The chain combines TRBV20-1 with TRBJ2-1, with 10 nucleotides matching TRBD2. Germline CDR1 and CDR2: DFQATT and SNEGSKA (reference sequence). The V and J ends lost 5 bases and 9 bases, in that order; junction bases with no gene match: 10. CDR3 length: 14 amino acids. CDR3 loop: CSAPSSGSRGEQFF. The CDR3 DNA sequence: TGCAGTGCTCCCTCTAGCGGGAGTAGGGGTGAGCAGTTCTTC.

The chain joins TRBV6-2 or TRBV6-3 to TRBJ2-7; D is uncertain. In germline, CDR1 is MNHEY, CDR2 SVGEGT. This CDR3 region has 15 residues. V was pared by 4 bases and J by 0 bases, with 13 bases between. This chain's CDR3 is CASSLRVLSSYEQYV. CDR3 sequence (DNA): TGTGCCAGCAGTTTAAGAGTCCTCAGCTCCTACGAGCAGTACGTC.

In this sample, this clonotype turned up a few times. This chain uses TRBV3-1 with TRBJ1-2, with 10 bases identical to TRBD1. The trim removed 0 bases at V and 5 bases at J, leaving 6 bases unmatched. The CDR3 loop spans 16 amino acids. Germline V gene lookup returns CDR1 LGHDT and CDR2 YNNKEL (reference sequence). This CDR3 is CASSQDQGDRGYGYTF. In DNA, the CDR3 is TGTGCCAGCAGCCAAGATCAGGGGGACAGGGGATATGGCTACACCTTC.

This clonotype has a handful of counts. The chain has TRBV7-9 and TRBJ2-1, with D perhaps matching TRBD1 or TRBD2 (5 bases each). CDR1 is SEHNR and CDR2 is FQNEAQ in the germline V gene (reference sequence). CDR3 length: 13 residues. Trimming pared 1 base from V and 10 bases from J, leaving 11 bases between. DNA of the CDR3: TGTGCCAGCAGCTTAGGGGGGATGGGAGAGCAGTTCTTC. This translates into CASSLGGMGEQFF.

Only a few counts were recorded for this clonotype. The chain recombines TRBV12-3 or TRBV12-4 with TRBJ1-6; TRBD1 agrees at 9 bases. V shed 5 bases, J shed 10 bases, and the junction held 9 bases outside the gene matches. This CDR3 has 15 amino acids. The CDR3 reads CASSLGTGSNSPLHF. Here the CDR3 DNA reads TGTGCCAGCAGTCTGGGGACAGGGTCTAACTCACCCCTCCACTTT.

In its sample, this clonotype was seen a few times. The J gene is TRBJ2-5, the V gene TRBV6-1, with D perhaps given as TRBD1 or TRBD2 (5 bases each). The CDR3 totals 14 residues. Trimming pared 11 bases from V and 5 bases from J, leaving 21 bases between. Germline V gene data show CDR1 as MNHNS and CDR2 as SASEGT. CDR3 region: CASWPGTGGETQYF. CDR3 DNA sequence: TGTGCCTCCTGGCCCGGGACCGGCGGGGAGACCCAGTACTTC.

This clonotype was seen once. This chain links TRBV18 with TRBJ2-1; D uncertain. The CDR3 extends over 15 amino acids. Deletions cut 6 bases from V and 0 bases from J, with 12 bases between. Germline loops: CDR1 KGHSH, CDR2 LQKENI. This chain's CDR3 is CASSRADFSYNEQFF. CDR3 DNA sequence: TGTGCCAGCTCCCGGGCGGATTTCTCCTACAATGAGCAGTTCTTC.

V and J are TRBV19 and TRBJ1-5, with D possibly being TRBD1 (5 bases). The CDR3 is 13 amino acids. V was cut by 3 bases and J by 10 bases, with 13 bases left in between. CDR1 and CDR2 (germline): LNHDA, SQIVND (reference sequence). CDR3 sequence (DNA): TGTGCCAGTAGTATGGACAAGGACGGCCCCCAGCATTTT. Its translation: CASSMDKDGPQHF.

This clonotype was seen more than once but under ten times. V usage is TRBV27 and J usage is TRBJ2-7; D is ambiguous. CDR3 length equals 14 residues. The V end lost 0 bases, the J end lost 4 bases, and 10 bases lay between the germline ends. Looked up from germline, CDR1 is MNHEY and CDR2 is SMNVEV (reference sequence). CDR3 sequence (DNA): TGTGCCAGCAGTTTATCATTAGTGGGGTACGAGCAGTACTTC. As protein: CASSLSLVGYEQYF.

CDR3 sequence (DNA): TGTGCCAGCAGCACTTTCCAAGAGACCCAGTACTTC. Translating it yields CASSTFQETQYF. The V call is TRBV7-2, the J call TRBJ2-5; D gene ambiguous. Trimming removed 5 bases at V and 1 base at J, with 5 bases between. This CDR3 has 12 amino acids. Germline assignment: CDR1 SGHTA and CDR2 FQGNSA.

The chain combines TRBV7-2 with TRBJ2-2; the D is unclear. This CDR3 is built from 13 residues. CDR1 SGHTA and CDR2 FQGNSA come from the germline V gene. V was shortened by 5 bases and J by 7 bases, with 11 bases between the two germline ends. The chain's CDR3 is CASSPRGDGELFF. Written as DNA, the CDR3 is TGTGCCAGCAGCCCCCGTGGAGACGGGGAGCTGTTTTTT. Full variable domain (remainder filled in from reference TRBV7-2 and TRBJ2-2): GAGVSQSPSNKVTEKGKDVELRCDPISGHTALYWYRQSLGQGLEFLIYFQGNSAPDKSGLPSDRFSAERTGGSVSTLTIQRTQQEDSAVYLCASSPRGDGELFFGEGSRLTVL.

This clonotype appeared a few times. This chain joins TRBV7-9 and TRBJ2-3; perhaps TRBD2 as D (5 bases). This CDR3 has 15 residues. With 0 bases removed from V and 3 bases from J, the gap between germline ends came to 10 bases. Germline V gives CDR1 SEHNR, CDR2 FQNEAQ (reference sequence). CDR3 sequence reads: CASSLAQPGTDTQYF. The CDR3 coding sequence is TGTGCCAGCAGCTTAGCCCAGCCGGGGACAGATACGCAGTATTTT.

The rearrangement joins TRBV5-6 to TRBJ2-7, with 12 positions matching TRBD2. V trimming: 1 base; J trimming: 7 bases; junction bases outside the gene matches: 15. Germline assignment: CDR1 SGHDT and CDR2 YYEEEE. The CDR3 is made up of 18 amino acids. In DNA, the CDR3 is TGTGCCAGCAGCTTGATCTCTCGTGGGGCTAGCGGGAGGGATGAGCAGTACTTC. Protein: CASSLISRGASGRDEQYF.

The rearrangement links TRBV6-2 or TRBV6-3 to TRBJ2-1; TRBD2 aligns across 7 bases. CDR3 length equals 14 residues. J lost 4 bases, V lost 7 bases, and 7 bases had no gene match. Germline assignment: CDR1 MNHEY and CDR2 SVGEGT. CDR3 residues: CASMLWEGYNEQFF. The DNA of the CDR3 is TGTGCCAGCATGCTGTGGGAGGGGTACAATGAGCAGTTCTTC.

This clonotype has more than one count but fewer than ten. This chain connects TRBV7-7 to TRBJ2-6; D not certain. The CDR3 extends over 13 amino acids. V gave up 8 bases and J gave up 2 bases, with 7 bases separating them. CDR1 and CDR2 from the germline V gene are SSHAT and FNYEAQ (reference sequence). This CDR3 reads CASAFTGANVLTF. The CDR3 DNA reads TGTGCCAGCGCATTTACTGGGGCCAACGTCCTGACTTTC.

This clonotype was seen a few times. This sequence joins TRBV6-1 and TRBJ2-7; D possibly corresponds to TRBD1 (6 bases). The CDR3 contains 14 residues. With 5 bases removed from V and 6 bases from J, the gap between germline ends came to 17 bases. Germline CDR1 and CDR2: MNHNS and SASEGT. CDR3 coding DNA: TGTGCCAGCAGTAGAAACAGGGTTACCGGCGAGCAGTACTTC. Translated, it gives CASSRNRVTGEQYF.

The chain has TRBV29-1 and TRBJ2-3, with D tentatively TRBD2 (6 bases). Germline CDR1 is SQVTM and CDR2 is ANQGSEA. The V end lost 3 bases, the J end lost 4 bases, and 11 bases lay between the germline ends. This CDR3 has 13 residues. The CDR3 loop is CSVDAGGADTQYF. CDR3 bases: TGCAGCGTTGATGCCGGGGGAGCAGATACGCAGTATTTT.

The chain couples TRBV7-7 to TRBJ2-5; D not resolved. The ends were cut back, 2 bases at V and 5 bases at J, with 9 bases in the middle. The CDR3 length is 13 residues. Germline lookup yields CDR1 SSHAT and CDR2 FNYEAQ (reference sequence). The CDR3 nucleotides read TGTGCCAGCAGCTTATTCGAGTGGGAGACCCAGTACTTC. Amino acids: CASSLFEWETQYF.

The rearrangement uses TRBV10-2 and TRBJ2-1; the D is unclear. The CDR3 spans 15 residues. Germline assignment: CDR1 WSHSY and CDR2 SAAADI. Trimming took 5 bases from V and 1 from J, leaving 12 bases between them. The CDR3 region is CASSTDVRSYNEQFF. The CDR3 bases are TGCGCCAGCAGTACCGACGTCCGGTCCTACAATGAGCAGTTCTTC.

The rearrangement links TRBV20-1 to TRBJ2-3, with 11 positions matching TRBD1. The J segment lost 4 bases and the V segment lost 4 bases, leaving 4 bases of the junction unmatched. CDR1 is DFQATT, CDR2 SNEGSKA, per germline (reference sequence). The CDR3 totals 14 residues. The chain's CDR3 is CSATGQGGPDTQYF. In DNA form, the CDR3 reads TGCAGTGCTACGGGACAGGGGGGGCCAGATACGCAGTATTTT.

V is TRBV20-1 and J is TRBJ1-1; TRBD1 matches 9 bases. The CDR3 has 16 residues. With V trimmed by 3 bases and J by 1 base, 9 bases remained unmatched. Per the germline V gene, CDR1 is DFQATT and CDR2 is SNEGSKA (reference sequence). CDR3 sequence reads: CSARSGDRETNTEAFF. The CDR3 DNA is TGCAGTGCTAGGTCCGGGGACAGGGAGACGAACACTGAAGCTTTCTTT.

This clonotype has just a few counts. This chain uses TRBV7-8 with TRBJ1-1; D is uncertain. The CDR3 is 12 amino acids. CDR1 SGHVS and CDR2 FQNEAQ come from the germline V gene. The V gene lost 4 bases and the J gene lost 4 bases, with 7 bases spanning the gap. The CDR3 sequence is CASSSVGTEAFF. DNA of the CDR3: TGTGCCAGCAGCTCTGTGGGCACTGAAGCTTTCTTT. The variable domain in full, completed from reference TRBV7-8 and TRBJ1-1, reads GAGVSQSPRYKVAKRGQDVALRCDPISGHVSLFWYQQALGQGPEFLTYFQNEAQLDKSGLPSDRFFAERPEGSVSTLKIQRTQQEDSAVYLCASSSVGTEAFFGQGTRLTVV.

CDR3 nucleotides: TGTGCCAGCAGCTTGGCCGGGATAGCGGGAACCTACGAGCAGTACTTC. Translation: CASSLAGIAGTYEQYF. The V and J genes are TRBV5-5 and TRBJ2-7, with 8 bases that match TRBD2. Unmatched junction bases numbered 7, after V lost 0 bases and J lost 2 bases. Germline V gene lookup returns CDR1 SGHKS and CDR2 YYEKEE (reference sequence). This CDR3 spans 16 amino acids.

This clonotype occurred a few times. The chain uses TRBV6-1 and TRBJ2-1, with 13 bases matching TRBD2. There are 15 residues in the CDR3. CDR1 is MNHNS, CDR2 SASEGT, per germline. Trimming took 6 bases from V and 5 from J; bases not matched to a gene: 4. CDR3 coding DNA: TGTGCCAGCAGCCGCGGGACTAGCGGGAACAATGAGCAGTTCTTC. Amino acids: CASSRGTSGNNEQFF.

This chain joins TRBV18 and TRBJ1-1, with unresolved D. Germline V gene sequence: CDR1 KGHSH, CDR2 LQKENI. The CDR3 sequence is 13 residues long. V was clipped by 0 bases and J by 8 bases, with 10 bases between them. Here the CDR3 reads CASSPPLQTEAFF. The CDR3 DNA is TGTGCCAGCTCACCACCGTTGCAGACAGAAGCTTTCTTT.